This T cell receptor (beta chain) was sequenced for a study of T cell responses to AZD1222 COVID-19 vaccine (dated by TCRdb to the early 2020s). A note on the overall study: AZD1222 recipients given second doses at about 4 weeks or at about 12 weeks were pooled, since spike-specific TCR depth and breadth were not found to differ between the two schedules. TCR sequencing was performed for 230 to 250 trial participants, of whom around 200 were given two doses of AZD1222 and some 26 were given two doses of MenACWY control vaccine. Trial participants were enrolled into age subgroups of 18-55, 56-69 and 70-plus years, which contained 148, 28 and 57 TCR-sequenced participants, respectively.

In regard to this clone: Its antigen specificity is not known. No much larger clonotype is one base removed from it; base qualities were not supplied.

Study-wide conclusions, independent of this receptor: In the small 56-69-year group, the increase in depth fell short of significance, most likely because of low power. Most participants were white British and females outnumbered males, and the authors suggested that clonal diversity may have been underestimated. Nearly half of unique spike-specific TCRs reportedly recognized epitopes outside regions mutated in the B.1.351 and B.1.1.7 variants. The vaccine-associated CD4 TCRs covered the entire spike protein, and the dominant responses fell in regions 160-218 and 743-854. After two AZD1222 doses, spike-specific TCR breadth and depth were significantly higher than at day 0 and than in MenACWY recipients. Conclusions about previously exposed vaccinees are limited because only 5 or 6 AZD1222 recipients were SARS-CoV-2 seropositive at baseline. No day 14 peak-response samples were available, so repertoires were characterized only after the peak T cell response.

The CDR3 regions of human TCRbeta chains were analyzed by immunosequencing. The paper's data handling went like this. TCRs in the repertoires were compared against a reference library of SARS-CoV-2-specific TCRs that had been generated with the MIRA antigen-specificity platform. Breadth was defined as the fraction of unique TCRs that were SARS-CoV-2-associated, and depth was defined as the fraction of total T cells that were SARS-CoV-2-associated. Using the MIRA data, every spike-specific TCR was mapped to the spike region that the TCR reacted to and assigned to either a CD4 or a CD8 class. Log10-transformed breadth and depth values were compared by one-way ANOVA with Sidak's multiple comparisons tests. TCRdb provides this immuneACCESS table in a form limited to in-frame rearrangements. Some clones are lacking; in checked studies, under half of them reflect an unresolved V gene, and why the rest are absent is not known. From that table come the V and J calls and clone size; the DNA was used to work out D and trimming. A total of more than 100,000 clones appear in this sample, about 85% of them only once. Clones ranked in the top ten supply 2% to 3% of the sample.

The CDR3 spans 13 residues, from the cysteine through the phenylalanine. Here the CDR3 DNA is all that survives: 39 bases in frame from base 1. Looking up the germline V gene yields CDR1 MDHEN and CDR2 SYDVKM. The label giving this sample's time point can be read as: baseline before first vaccination. Vaccinee samples came from UK trials COV001 and COV002, including a single-blind randomized controlled phase 2/3 trial of AZD1222 (ChAdOx1 nCoV-19) in healthy adults. For TCRbeta chain sequencing, PBMC samples from trial participants were taken at day 0 and at day 28 after the second dose. The clonotype originates from an adult in good health. The material sequenced was peripheral blood, taken on day 0 of AZD1222 vaccination. The chain couples TRBV28 to TRBJ2-1; 7 of the junction bases match TRBD2. CDR3 protein: CGTTSSGGREQFF. At the DNA level, the sequence is TGTGGCACAACTTCTAGCGGAGGCCGGGAGCAGTTCTTC.